The clone carrying this T cell receptor beta chain was recorded a few times. Its antigen is unidentified. This entry belongs to a study of T-cell memory formation after mild COVID-19. In the study overall: Across donors, TCR clusters were largely donor specific.

The CDR3 extends over 13 amino acids. Germline assignment: CDR1 SGHVS and CDR2 FNYEAQ. Trimming stripped 7 bases from V and 0 bases from J, with 9 bases between. TCRdb analysed the 5' RACE reads with MiXCR anew, one entry per CDR3 protein. This sample has 270,000 or so distinct CDR3 sequences, with approximately 15% found just once. Study results and limitations: The CD4+ clones that contracted clustered mainly within CM and EM, and the CD8+ clones concentrated in EMRA.

The V call is TRBV7-6, the J call TRBJ1-1; D is perhaps TRBD1 (5 bases). Sequencing was performed on PBMCs or a T cell subset sorted from them (not recorded which). The clonotype was recovered from a man aged 18 to 30 who had mild COVID-19 (a few samples of this study predate the infection). Cell type and time point are not known. CDR3 sequence: CASKTELNTEAFF. CDR3 bases: TGTGCCAGCAAGACAGAATTGAACACTGAAGCTTTCTTT.